The 20 T cell receptor beta chains listed next were all sequenced from one sample in a study of regulatory T cells in long-lasting Graves disease. Time point given: newly diagnosed GD, antithyroid drugs for less than 3 months. With RNA extracted from PBMCs as input, the TCR library was made. CDR3 regions were amplified by Arm-PCR using iRepertoire HTBI primers to build TCR beta libraries. TCRdb re-called the multiplex PCR reads through MiXCR, storing one row per CDR3 protein. This sample yields 450,000 to 700,000 distinct CDR3 sequences, of which about 14% are seen a single time; approximately 9.3% belongs to the top ten. The same sample was also used in a study of T cells in Graves' hyperthyroidism and ophthalmopathy.

The sample was peripheral blood mononuclear cells (PBMCs), taken at new diagnosis, from a patient treated with antithyroid drugs. The receptors derive from a man aged 30-40 years with Graves disease.

In its sample, this clonotype was seen many times. The chain carries TRBV2 and TRBJ2-7, with 8 bases aligning to TRBD1. V lost 3 bases to trimming and J lost 6 bases; unmatched junction nucleotides: 4. CDR3 length: 13 residues. Germline V lookup: CDR1 SNHLY, CDR2 FYNNEI. CDR3 loop: CASSDRTGSEQYF. The CDR3 region has the DNA TGTGCCAGCAGTGACCGGACAGGGAGCGAGCAGTACTTC.

A few counts support this clonotype. The V and J genes are TRBV5-1 and TRBJ2-7, with TRBD1 identical over 7 bases. The CDR3 runs to 14 residues. Germline V gene lookup returns CDR1 SGHRS and CDR2 YFSETQ. V trimming: 4 bases; J trimming: 5 bases; junction bases outside the gene matches: 9. The CDR3 DNA reads TGCGCCAGCAGCCTGGAGCGACAGGGTAACGAGCAGTACTTC. It specifies CASSLERQGNEQYF.

This clonotype turned up a few times. The chain employs TRBV3-1 and TRBJ2-1; 12 bases align to TRBD2. The length of the CDR3 is 16 residues. Germline-derived CDR1 and CDR2 are LGHDT and YNNKEL (reference sequence). Trimming removed 5 bases from V and 6 bases from J; junction bases left unmatched: 8. DNA of the CDR3: TGTGCCAGCAGCATACAGGGACTAGCGGGCCCCAATGAGCAGTTCTTC. Translating gives CASSIQGLAGPNEQFF.

This clonotype showed up just a few times. This chain's CDR3 is CASFPGAGQADTQYF. The DNA for the CDR3 is TGTGCCAGCTTCCCGGGGGCAGGGCAGGCAGATACGCAGTATTTT. The chain combines TRBV7-9 with TRBJ2-3; the D gene could be TRBD1 or TRBD2 (6 bases each). V was shortened by 8 bases and J by 4 bases, with 19 bases between the two germline ends. CDR3 length: 15 residues. From germline, CDR1 is SEHNR and CDR2 FQNEAQ (reference sequence). Full variable domain (remainder filled in from reference TRBV7-9 and TRBJ2-3): DTGVSQNPRHKITKRGQNVTFRCDPISEHNRLYWYRQTLGQGPEFLTYFQNEAQLEKSRLLSDRFSAERPKGSFSTLEIQRTEQGDSAMYLCASFPGAGQADTQYFGPGTRLTVL.

Regarding this clonotype: This may stem from a read error, because a much larger clone lies one nucleotide away. The J gene is TRBJ2-7, the V gene TRBV10-3; the match to TRBD1 covers 7 bases. The CDR3 has 15 amino acids. Germline loops: CDR1 ENHRY, CDR2 SYGVKD. Trimming cost V 2 bases and J 3 bases; bases outside gene matches: 7. The CDR3 loop is CAISERTGPYYEQYF. Here the CDR3 DNA reads TGTGCCATCAGTGAGAGGACAGGACCCTACTACGAGCAGTACTTC.

This clonotype was counted many times. The rearrangement joins TRBV2 to TRBJ1-5; D gene ambiguous. Germline loops: CDR1 SNHLY, CDR2 FYNNEI. The ends were cut back, 4 bases at V and 3 bases at J, with 7 bases in the middle. CDR3 length: 13 amino acids. This CDR3 is CASSVEVNQPQHF. CDR3 in DNA: TGTGCCAGCAGTGTGGAGGTCAATCAGCCCCAGCATTTT.

The sample holds a few counts of this clonotype. This chain joins TRBV7-2 and TRBJ2-7, with D perhaps being TRBD1 or TRBD2 (6 bases each). Between the trimmed V and J ends, which lost 5 bases and 6 bases, there was a span of 17 bases. This CDR3 region has 14 residues. Germline CDR1 SGHTA, CDR2 FQGNSA. As DNA, the CDR3 is TGTGCCAGCAGCGAAGAACCGGGGGCTATCGAGCAGTACTTC. Translation: CASSEEPGAIEQYF.

The V call is TRBV27, the J call TRBJ2-7; maybe TRBD2 (7 bases). Per germline, CDR1 MNHEY and CDR2 SMNVEV (reference sequence). The CDR3 contains 12 residues. V lost 10 bases, J lost 4 bases, and 14 bases lay in between. The CDR3 here is CAKSGEGYEQYF. CDR3 DNA sequence: TGTGCCAAGTCAGGGGAGGGTTACGAGCAGTACTTC.

This clonotype was seen ten or more times. V and J are TRBV10-2 and TRBJ1-2; 9 bases align to TRBD1. CDR1 WSHSY and CDR2 SAAADI come from the germline V gene. Trimming cost V 6 bases and J 2 bases; bases outside gene matches: 7. CDR3 length equals 15 residues. CDR3 protein: CASSAGTGSNYGYTF. CDR3 sequence (DNA): TGCGCCAGCAGCGCCGGGACAGGGTCAAACTATGGCTACACCTTC.

This clonotype was found many times. The chain has TRBV28 and TRBJ2-1, with 7 bases aligning to TRBD2. In germline, CDR1 is MDHEN, CDR2 SYDVKM. The CDR3 is made up of 15 amino acids. J lost 8 bases, V lost 3 bases, and 10 bases had no gene match. In DNA form, the CDR3 reads TGTGCCAGCAGTTTTGGGGGAGGGCCCCGGTATGAGCAGTTCTTC. Its translation: CASSFGGGPRYEQFF.

This clonotype showed up many times. The chain links TRBV12-3 or TRBV12-4 to TRBJ1-4; 9 bases agree with TRBD1. The J segment lost 7 bases and the V segment lost 6 bases, leaving 6 bases of the junction unmatched. The CDR3 length is 14 residues. The CDR3 reads CASSTGGEGEKLFF. CDR3 DNA: TGTGCCAGCAGCACAGGGGGCGAGGGTGAAAAACTGTTTTTT.

This clonotype was counted ten times or more. V is TRBV15 and J is TRBJ2-1; D not certain. The V and J ends lost 0 bases and 3 bases respectively, with 12 bases between them. The V gene's germline CDR1 is LNHNV and CDR2 YYDKDF (reference sequence). The CDR3 is 16 amino acids. The CDR3 sequence: CATSREEAENYNEQFF. CDR3 in DNA: TGTGCCACCAGCAGAGAAGAGGCAGAAAACTACAATGAGCAGTTCTTC.

This clonotype appeared a few times. Germline is not matched at one junction end, which may reflect a read error. The chain employs TRBV5-1 and TRBJ1-3; D not certain. The germline V gene has CDR1 SGHRS and CDR2 YFSETQ. The CDR3 contains 13 residues. In DNA form, the CDR3 reads TGCGCCAGCAGATTGGACCAAGGAAACACCATATATTTT. This translates into CASRLDQGNTIYF.

This clonotype was seen repeatedly, ten times or more. The chain is built from TRBV28 and TRBJ2-7; D tentatively fits TRBD1 or TRBD2 (5 bases each). The germline V and J ends were trimmed by 7 bases and 6 bases, with 10 bases remaining between them. Germline CDR1 reads MDHEN; CDR2 reads SYDVKM. This CDR3 has 11 residues. In DNA, the CDR3 is TGTGCCAGCACTGGGGGTCTCGAGCAGTACTTC. Protein sequence: CASTGGLEQYF.

The chain links TRBV30 to TRBJ1-5; 8 nucleotides match TRBD1. Unmatched junction bases numbered 7, after V lost 2 bases and J lost 4 bases. The germline gives CDR1 GTSNPN, CDR2 SVGIG (reference sequence). The CDR3 length is 15 residues. The CDR3 sequence is CAWSTGGTGNQPQHF. The CDR3 coding sequence is TGTGCCTGGAGTACAGGGGGGACGGGGAATCAGCCCCAGCATTTT.

This clonotype was picked up a small number of times. DNA for the CDR3: TGTGCCAGCAGCCGACTAGCGGGATCCCCTCCAGATACGCAGTATTTT. Amino acid sequence: CASSRLAGSPPDTQYF. The chain uses TRBV3-1 and TRBJ2-3, with TRBD2 matching 11 bases. CDR3 length: 16 amino acids. In germline, CDR1 is LGHDT, CDR2 YNNKEL (reference sequence). V trimming: 4 bases; J trimming: 4 bases; junction bases outside the gene matches: 7.

This clonotype was seen many times. The CDR3 protein is CASSEQGGLAGNNEQFF. For the CDR3, the DNA is TGTGCCAGCAGTGAGCAGGGTGGACTAGCGGGAAACAATGAGCAGTTCTTC. V is TRBV2 and J is TRBJ2-1, with 12 bases aligning to TRBD2. CDR3 length: 17 amino acids. Germline loops: CDR1 SNHLY, CDR2 FYNNEI. With 3 bases clipped from V and 5 bases from J, the junction kept 8 bases outside the gene matches.

This clonotype was counted many times. The chain is built from TRBV20-1 and TRBJ2-7; no clear D gene. CDR1 is DFQATT, CDR2 SNEGSKA, per germline (reference sequence). CDR3 length equals 10 residues. With 7 bases removed from V and 5 bases from J, the gap between germline ends came to 9 bases. The CDR3 DNA reads TGCAGTGACACCCCTCACGAGCAGTACTTC. Amino acid sequence: CSDTPHEQYF.

This clonotype was seen many times. V and J are TRBV11-2 and TRBJ2-3; D possibly corresponds to TRBD2 (5 bases). Per germline, CDR1 SGHAT and CDR2 FQNNGV. The V end was cut by 5 bases, the J end by 10 bases, with 13 bases between. The CDR3 runs 12 residues. As DNA, the CDR3 is TGTGCCAGCAGCCCCGAGAGGGCATCGCAGTATTTT. Translating it yields CASSPERASQYF.

This clonotype was observed a few times. This chain links TRBV10-3 with TRBJ1-2; D is uncertain. This CDR3 spans 16 amino acids. The germline V gene encodes CDR1 ENHRY and CDR2 SYGVKD. The V end lost 0 bases, the J end lost 8 bases, and 19 bases lay between the germline ends. For the CDR3, the DNA is TGTGCCATCAGTGAGTCCGGAAGCTCAGCGGAGCGGGGCTACACCTTC. This gives the protein CAISESGSSAERGYTF.